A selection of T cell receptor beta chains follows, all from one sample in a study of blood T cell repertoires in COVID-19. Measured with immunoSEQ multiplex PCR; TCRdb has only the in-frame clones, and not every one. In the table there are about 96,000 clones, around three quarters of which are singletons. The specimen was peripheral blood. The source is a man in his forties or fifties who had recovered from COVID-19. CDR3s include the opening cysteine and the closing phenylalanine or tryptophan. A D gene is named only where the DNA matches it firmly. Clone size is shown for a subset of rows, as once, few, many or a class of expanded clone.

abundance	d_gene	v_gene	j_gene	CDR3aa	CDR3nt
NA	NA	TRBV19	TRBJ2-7	CASSTQGAYEQYF	TGTGCCAGTAGTACACAGGGAGCCTACGAGCAGTACTTC
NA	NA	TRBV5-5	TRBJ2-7	CASSLVLGPKLTARDEQYF	TGTGCCAGCAGCTTGGTTCTTGGACCGAAGCTAACCGCGAGGGACGAGCAGTACTTC
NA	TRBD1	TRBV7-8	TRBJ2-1	CASSRLTGPFNEQFF	TGTGCCAGCAGCCGACTGACAGGGCCTTTCAATGAGCAGTTCTTC
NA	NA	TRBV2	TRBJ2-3	CASSQSTRRDTQYF	TGTGCCAGCAGTCAGAGCACTAGGAGAGATACGCAGTATTTT
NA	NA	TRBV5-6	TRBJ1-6	CASTWVGVNSPLHF	TGTGCCAGCACATGGGTCGGGGTTAATTCACCCCTCCACTTT
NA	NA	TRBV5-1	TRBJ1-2	CASSLSWGEDGYTF	TGCGCCAGCAGCTTGTCCTGGGGGGAGGATGGCTACACCTTC
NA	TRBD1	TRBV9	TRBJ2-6	CASSGDRASVPPGANVLTF	TGTGCCAGCAGCGGCGACAGGGCCTCCGTCCCGCCTGGGGCCAACGTCCTGACTTTC
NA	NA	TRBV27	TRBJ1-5	CASSLYPGARQPQHF	TGTGCCAGCAGTCTCTACCCAGGGGCCCGTCAGCCCCAGCATTTT
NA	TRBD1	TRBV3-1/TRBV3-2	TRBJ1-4	CASSPRTGNEKLFF	TGTGCCAGCAGCCCGCGGACAGGGAATGAAAAACTGTTTTTT
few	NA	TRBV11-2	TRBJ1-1	CASSFPRGTEAFF	TGTGCCAGCAGCTTCCCCCGGGGCACTGAAGCTTTCTTT
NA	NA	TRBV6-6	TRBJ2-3	CASSYLATSTQYF	TGTGCCAGCAGTTATTTAGCGACGTCTACGCAGTATTTT
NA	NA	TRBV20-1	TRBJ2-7	CSAQTDYEQYF	TGCAGTGCTCAGACTGATTACGAGCAGTACTTC
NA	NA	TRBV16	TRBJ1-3	CASMLGGVENTIYF	TGTGCCAGCATGCTTGGGGGCGTCGAAAACACCATATATTTT
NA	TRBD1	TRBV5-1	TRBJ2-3	CASSLGQGVVDTQYF	TGCGCCAGCAGCTTGGGACAGGGGGTTGTTGATACGCAGTATTTT
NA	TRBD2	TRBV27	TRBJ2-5	CASSLKAGTPGTQYF	TGTGCCAGCAGTTTAAAAGCGGGGACCCCCGGGACCCAGTACTTC
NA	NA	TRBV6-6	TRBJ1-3	CASSRPTALSGNTIYF	TGTGCCAGCAGCCGACCTACAGCACTCTCTGGAAACACCATATATTTT
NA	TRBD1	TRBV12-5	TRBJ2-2	CASGLRTGSGELFF	TGTGCTAGTGGTCTACGGACAGGGTCCGGGGAGCTGTTTTTT
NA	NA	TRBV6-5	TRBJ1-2	CASSSLPGGDYGYTF	TGTGCCAGCAGTTCCCTCCCCGGGGGTGACTATGGCTACACCTTC
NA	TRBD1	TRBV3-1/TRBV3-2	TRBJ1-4	CASSLGQGDGEKLFF	TGTGCCAGCAGCTTAGGACAGGGTGATGGTGAAAAACTGTTTTTT
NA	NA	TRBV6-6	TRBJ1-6	CASIQRGGPLHF	TGTGCCAGCATCCAGCGGGGGGGGCCCCTCCACTTT
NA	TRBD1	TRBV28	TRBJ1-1	CASSLTGILTEAFF	TGTGCCAGCAGTTTGACAGGGATTCTGACTGAAGCTTTCTTT
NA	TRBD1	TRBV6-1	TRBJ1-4	CASSERQGFNEKLFF	TGTGCCAGCAGTGAGCGACAGGGTTTTAATGAAAAACTGTTTTTT
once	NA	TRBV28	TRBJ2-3	CASSSPRGLGTDTQYF	TGTGCCAGCAGTTCACCCAGAGGCCTAGGCACAGATACGCAGTATTTT
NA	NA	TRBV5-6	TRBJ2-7	CASSSRRGNKQYF	TGTGCCAGCAGCTCCCGGAGAGGGAACAAGCAGTACTTC
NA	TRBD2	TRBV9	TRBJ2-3	CASSAASGSTDTQYF	TGTGCCAGCAGCGCGGCTAGCGGGAGCACAGATACGCAGTATTTT
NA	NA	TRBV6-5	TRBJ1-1	CASSLLPGQEAFF	TGTGCCAGCAGTTTGCTCCCGGGACAAGAAGCTTTCTTT
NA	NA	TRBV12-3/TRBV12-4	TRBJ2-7	CASSLSPLYEQYF	TGTGCCAGCAGTTTATCTCCACTTTACGAGCAGTACTTC
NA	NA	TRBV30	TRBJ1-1	CAWRPGSRAFF	TGTGCCTGGCGCCCGGGGAGTAGAGCTTTCTTT
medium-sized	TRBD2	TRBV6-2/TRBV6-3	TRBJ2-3	CASSYGRATDTQYF	TGTGCCAGCAGTTACGGGAGGGCCACAGATACGCAGTATTTT
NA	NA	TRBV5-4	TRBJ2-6	CASSRPYLSGDGANVLTF	TGTGCCAGCAGTCGCCCCTATCTCTCAGGGGACGGGGCCAACGTCCTGACTTTC
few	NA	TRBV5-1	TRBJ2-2	CASSLEPGAGGELFF	TGCGCCAGCAGCTTGGAGCCAGGGGCGGGCGGGGAGCTGTTTTTT
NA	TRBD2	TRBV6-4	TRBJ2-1	CASSETSGRDNEQFF	TGTGCCAGCAGTGAGACTAGCGGGAGGGACAATGAGCAGTTCTTC
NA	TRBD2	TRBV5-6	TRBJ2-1	CASSLETSGGSSYNEQFF	TGTGCCAGCAGCTTGGAGACTAGCGGGGGGAGCTCCTACAATGAGCAGTTCTTC